This T cell receptor (beta chain) is drawn from a study of cytomegalovirus exposure and HLA in healthy donors. At the level of the study: Genotyping showed approximately 81% of 398 donors falling in the Caucasian-associated ancestry cluster. Study-wide points: The authors judged a highly shared variant cluster likely a sequencing artifact. Later on, an analysis showed TCR association rates differing by HLA locus, with DRB1 the most and HLA-C the fewest.

13 Jbeta primers and 60 Vbeta primers were used for the PCR. Per the original methods: Unique TCR beta chains numbered 60 million to 100 million in a later analysis, with roughly 10 million shared. Measured with immunoSEQ multiplex PCR; TCRdb has only the in-frame clones, and not every one. V and J calls and clone size are copied from that table; D and trimming were computed from the DNA. The sample consists of roughly 300,000 clones, around 86% of them appearing once. The CDR3 length is 17 residues. Germline V gives CDR1 MRHNA, CDR2 SNTAGT. V lost 0 bases to trimming and J lost 3 bases, with 17 bases between them. As regards this clone: Antigen specificity is unknown.

The sequenced sample consisted of PBMCs. The sequence was collected from a man between 35 and 55 years old in good health and CMV-seropositive. The chain combines TRBV6-4 with TRBJ1-2; possible D gene TRBD1, 6 bases. CDR3 sequence: CASSDSKAAGAHYGYTF. The DNA for the CDR3 is TGTGCCAGCAGTGACTCCAAAGCGGCAGGGGCCCACTATGGCTACACCTTC.